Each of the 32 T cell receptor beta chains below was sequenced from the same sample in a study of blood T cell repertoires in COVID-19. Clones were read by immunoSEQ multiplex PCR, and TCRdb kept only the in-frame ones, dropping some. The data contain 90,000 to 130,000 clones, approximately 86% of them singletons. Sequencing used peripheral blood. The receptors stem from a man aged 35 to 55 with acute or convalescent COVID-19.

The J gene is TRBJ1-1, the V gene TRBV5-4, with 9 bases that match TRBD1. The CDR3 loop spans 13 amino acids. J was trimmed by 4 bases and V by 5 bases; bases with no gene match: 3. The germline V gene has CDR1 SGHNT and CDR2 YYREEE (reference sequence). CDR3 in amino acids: CASRTGGSTEAFF. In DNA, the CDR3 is TGTGCCAGCAGGACAGGGGGTTCCACTGAAGCTTTCTTT.

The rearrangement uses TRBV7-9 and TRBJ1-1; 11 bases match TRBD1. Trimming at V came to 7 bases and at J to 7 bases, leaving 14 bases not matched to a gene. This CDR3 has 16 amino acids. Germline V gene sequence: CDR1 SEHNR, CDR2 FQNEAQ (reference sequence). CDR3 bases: TGTGCCAGCACCCAGAGGGACAGGGGGATGTTAAGTGAAGCTTTCTTT. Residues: CASTQRDRGMLSEAFF.

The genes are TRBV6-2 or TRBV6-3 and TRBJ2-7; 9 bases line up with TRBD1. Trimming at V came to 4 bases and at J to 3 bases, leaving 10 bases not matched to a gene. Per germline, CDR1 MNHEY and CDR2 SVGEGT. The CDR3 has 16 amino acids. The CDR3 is CASSSPPGQGFYEQYF. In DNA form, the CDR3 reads TGTGCCAGCAGTTCCCCTCCGGGACAGGGATTCTACGAGCAGTACTTC.

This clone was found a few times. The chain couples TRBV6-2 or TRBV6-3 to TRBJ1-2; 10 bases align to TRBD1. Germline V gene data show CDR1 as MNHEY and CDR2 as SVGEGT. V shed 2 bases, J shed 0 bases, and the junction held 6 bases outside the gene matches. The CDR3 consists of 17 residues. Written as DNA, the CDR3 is TGTGCCAGCAGTTACAGGACAGGGGGTACTACTAACTATGGCTACACCTTC. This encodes CASSYRTGGTTNYGYTF.

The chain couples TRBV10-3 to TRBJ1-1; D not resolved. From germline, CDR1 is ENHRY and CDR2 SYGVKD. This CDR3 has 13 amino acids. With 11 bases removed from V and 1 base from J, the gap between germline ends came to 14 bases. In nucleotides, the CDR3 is TGTGCCTCGCAGGTGGGTGGGAACACTGAAGCTTTCTTT. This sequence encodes CASQVGGNTEAFF.

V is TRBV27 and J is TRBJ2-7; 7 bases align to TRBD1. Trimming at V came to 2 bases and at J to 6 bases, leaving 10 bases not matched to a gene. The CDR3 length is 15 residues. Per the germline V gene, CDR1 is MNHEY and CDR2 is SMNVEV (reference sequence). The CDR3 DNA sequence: TGTGCCAGCAGTTTAACCTCCGGGACAGTGCTCGAGCAGTACTTC. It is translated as CASSLTSGTVLEQYF.

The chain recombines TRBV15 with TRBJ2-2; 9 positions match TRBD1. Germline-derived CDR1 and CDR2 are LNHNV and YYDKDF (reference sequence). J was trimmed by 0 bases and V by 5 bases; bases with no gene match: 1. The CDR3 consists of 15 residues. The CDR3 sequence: CATSRDRANTGELFF. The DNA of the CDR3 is TGTGCCACCAGCCGGGACAGGGCGAACACCGGGGAGCTGTTTTTT.

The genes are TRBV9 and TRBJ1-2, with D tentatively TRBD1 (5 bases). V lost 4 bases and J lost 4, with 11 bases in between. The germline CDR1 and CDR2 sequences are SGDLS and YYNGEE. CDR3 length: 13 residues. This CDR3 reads CASSPPGGYGYTF. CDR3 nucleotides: TGTGCCAGCAGCCCCCCGGGGGGCTATGGCTACACCTTC.

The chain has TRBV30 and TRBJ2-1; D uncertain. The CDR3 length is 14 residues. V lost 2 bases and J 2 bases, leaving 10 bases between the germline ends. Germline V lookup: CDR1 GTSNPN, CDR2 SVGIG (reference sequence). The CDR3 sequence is CAWSRGGTYNEQFF. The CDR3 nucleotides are TGTGCCTGGAGTCGAGGTGGAACCTACAATGAGCAGTTCTTC.

The CDR3 DNA reads as TGTGCCATCAGGGGGGGTCCGGACTATGGCTACACCTTC. Its protein is CAIRGGPDYGYTF. This rearrangement joins TRBV10-3 to TRBJ1-2, with D perhaps matching TRBD1 (5 bases). Trimming cost V 6 bases and J 3 bases, with 11 bases left between them. Germline V lookup: CDR1 ENHRY, CDR2 SYGVKD. This CDR3 comprises 13 residues.

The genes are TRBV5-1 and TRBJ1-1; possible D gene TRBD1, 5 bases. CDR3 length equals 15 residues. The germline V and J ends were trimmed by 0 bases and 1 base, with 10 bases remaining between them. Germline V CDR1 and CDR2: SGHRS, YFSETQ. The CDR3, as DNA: TGCGCCAGCAGCTTGGCCCTTAGGGGGAACACTGAAGCTTTCTTT. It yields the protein CASSLALRGNTEAFF.

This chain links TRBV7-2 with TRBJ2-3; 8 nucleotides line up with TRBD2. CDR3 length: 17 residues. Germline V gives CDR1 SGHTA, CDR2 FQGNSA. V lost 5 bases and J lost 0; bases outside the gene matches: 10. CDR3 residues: CASSRVGSGGSTDTQYF. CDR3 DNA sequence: TGTGCCAGCAGCAGAGTAGGAAGCGGGGGTAGCACAGATACGCAGTATTTT.

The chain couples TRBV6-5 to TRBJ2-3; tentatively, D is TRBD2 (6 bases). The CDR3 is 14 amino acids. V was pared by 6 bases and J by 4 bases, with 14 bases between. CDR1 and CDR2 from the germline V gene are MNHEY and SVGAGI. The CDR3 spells CASRGGLGPDTQYF. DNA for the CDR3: TGTGCCAGCAGGGGGGGTCTGGGCCCAGATACGCAGTATTTT.

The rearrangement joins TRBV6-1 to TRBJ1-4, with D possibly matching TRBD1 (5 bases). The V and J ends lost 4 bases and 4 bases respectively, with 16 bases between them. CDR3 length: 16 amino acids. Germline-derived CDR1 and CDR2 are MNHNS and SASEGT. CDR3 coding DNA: TGTGCCAGCAGTGTGACAGTTCTTCTGGGTAATGAAAAACTGTTTTTT. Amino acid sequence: CASSVTVLLGNEKLFF.

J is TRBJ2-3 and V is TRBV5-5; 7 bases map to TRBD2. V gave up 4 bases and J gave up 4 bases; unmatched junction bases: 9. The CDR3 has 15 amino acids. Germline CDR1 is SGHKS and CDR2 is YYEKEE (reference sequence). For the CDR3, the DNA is TGTGCCAGCAGCACGGGAGGCGGGAGTGCAGATACGCAGTATTTT. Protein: CASSTGGGSADTQYF.

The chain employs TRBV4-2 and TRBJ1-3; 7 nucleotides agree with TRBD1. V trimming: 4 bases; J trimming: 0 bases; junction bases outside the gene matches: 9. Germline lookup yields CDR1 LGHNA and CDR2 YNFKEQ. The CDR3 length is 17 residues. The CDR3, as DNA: TGTGCCAGCAGCCTCCGAAGGGGACAGAGCTCTGGAAACACCATATATTTT. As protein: CASSLRRGQSSGNTIYF.

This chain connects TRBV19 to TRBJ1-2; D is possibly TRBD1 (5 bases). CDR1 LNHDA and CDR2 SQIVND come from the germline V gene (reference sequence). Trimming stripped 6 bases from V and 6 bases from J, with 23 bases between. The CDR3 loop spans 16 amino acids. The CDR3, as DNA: TGTGCCAGTAGCATAAAGGGGCGGGGAGCGGCGGATGGCTACACCTTC. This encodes CASSIKGRGAADGYTF. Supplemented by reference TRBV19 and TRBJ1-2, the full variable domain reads DGGITQSPKYLFRKEGQNVTLSCEQNLNHDAMYWYRQDPGQGLRLIYYSQIVNDFQKGDIAEGYSVSREKKESFPLTVTSAQKNPTAFYLCASSIKGRGAADGYTFGSGTRLTVV.

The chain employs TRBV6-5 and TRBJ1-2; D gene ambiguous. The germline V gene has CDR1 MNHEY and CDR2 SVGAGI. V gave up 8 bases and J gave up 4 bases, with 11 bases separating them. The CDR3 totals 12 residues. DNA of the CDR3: TGTGCCAGCTTTGGCACAGTCTATGGCTACACCTTC. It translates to CASFGTVYGYTF.

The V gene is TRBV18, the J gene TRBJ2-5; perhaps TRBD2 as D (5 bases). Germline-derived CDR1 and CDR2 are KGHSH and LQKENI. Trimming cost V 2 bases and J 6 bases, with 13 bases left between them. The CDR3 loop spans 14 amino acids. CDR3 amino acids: CASSPRGPRKTQYF. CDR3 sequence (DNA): TGTGCCAGCTCACCAAGAGGGCCGAGAAAGACCCAGTACTTC.

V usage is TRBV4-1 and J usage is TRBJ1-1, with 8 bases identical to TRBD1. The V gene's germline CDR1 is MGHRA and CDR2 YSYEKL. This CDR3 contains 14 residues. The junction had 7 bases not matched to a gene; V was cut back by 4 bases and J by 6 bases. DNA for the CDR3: TGCGCCAGCAGCCTGGACAGGGTGCCGGCTGAAGCTTTCTTT. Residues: CASSLDRVPAEAFF.

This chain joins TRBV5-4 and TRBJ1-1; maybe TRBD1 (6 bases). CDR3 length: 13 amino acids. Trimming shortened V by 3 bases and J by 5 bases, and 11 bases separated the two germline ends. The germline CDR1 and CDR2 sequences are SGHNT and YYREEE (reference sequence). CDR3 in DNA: TGTGCCAGCAGCTCACAGGGCCGGACTGAAGCTTTCTTT. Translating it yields CASSSQGRTEAFF. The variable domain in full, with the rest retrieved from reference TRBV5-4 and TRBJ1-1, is ETGVTQSPTHLIKTRGQQVTLRCSSQSGHNTVSWYQQALGQGPQFIFQYYREEENGRGNFPPRFSGLQFPNYSSELNVNALELDDSALYLCASSSQGRTEAFFGQGTRLTVV.

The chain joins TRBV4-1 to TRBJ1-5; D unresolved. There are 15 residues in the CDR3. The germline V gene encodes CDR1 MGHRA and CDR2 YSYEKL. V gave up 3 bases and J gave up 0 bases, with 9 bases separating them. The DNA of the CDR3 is TGCGCCAGCAGCCATAACAGAGATAGCAATCAGCCCCAGCATTTT. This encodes CASSHNRDSNQPQHF.

The CDR3 sequence is CASSLVVTGGNQPQHF. In nucleotides, the CDR3 is TGTGCCAGCAGCTTAGTGGTGACAGGGGGCAATCAGCCCCAGCATTTT. This chain links TRBV7-2 with TRBJ1-5, with TRBD1 matching over 8 bases. Trimming at V came to 1 base and at J to 2 bases, leaving 4 bases not matched to a gene. Germline lookup yields CDR1 SGHTA and CDR2 FQGNSA. The length of the CDR3 is 16 residues.

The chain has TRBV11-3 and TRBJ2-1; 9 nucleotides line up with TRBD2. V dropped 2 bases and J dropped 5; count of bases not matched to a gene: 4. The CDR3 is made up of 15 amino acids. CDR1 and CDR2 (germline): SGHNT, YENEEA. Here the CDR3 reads CASSLSSGAHNEQFF. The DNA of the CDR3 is TGTGCCAGCAGCTTATCTAGCGGGGCTCACAATGAGCAGTTCTTC.

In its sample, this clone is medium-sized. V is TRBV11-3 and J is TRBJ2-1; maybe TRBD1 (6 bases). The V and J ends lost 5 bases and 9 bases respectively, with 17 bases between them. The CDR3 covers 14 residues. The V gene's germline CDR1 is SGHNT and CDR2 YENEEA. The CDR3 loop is CASSAATGLSEQFF. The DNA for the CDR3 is TGTGCCAGCAGCGCCGCGACAGGACTGAGTGAGCAGTTCTTC.

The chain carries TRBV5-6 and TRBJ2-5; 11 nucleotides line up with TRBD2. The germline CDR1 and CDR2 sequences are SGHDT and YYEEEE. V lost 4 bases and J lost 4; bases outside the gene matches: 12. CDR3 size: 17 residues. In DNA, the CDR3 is TGTGCCAGCAGCCGCATAGCGGGGGGGCCACAGGGAGAGACCCAGTACTTC. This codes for CASSRIAGGPQGETQYF.

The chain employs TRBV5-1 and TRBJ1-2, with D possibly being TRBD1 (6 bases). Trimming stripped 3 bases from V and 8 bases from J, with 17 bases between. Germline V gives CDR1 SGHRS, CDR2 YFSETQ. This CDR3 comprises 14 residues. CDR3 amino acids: CASSSPRAGEGYTF. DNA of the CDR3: TGCGCCAGCAGCTCCCCCCGGGCAGGGGAAGGCTACACCTTC. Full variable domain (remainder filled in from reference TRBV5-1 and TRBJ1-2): KAGVTQTPRYLIKTRGQQVTLSCSPISGHRSVSWYQQTPGQGLQFLFEYFSETQRNKGNFPGRFSGRQFSNSRSEMNVSTLELGDSALYLCASSSPRAGEGYTFGSGTRLTVV.

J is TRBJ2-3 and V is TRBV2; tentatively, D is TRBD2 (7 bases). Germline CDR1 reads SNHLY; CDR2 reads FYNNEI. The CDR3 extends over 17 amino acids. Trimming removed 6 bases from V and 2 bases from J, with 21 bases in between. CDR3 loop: CASRRLSAGASTDTQYF. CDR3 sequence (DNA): TGTGCCAGCAGAAGGCTTTCTGCGGGGGCCTCCACAGATACGCAGTATTTT.

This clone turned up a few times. CDR3 DNA: TGTGCCAGCAGCTTGGGACTAGCGGGGAACACCGGGGAGCTGTTTTTT. Translation gives CASSLGLAGNTGELFF. The chain couples TRBV5-4 to TRBJ2-2; 10 positions match TRBD2. This CDR3 is 16 amino acids long. Germline V gene sequence: CDR1 SGHNT, CDR2 YYREEE (reference sequence). Trimming at V came to 0 bases and at J to 1 base, leaving 0 bases not matched to a gene.

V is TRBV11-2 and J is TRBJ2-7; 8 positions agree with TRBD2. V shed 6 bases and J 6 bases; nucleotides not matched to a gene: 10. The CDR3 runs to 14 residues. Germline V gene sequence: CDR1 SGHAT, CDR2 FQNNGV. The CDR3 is CASSFRAGGAEQYF. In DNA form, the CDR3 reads TGTGCCAGCAGTTTCCGCGCGGGAGGAGCCGAGCAGTACTTC.

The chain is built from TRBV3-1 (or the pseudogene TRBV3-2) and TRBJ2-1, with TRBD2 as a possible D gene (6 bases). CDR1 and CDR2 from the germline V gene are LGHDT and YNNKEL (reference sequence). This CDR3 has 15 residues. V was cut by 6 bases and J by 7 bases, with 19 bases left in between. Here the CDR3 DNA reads TGTGCCAGCAGTCGGGACTCAAGGGGTTTAAATGAGCAGTTCTTC. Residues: CASSRDSRGLNEQFF.

CDR3 nucleotide sequence: TGCGCCAGTGCCCTAGGGGACACTACTAACTATGGCTACACCTTC. It specifies CASALGDTTNYGYTF. The V call is TRBV4-1, the J call TRBJ1-2, with D possibly matching TRBD1 (6 bases). CDR3 length: 15 amino acids. V lost 9 bases, J lost 0 bases, and 17 bases lay in between. Germline CDR1 is MGHRA and CDR2 is YSYEKL.